Following are 14 T cell receptor beta chains from one sample sequenced in a study of cytomegalovirus exposure and HLA in healthy donors (dated by TCRdb to about 2017). The method behind the library was the immunoSEQ multiplex PCR assay. For the multiplex PCR, a mixture combining 60 forward primers for TCR Vbeta segments and 13 reverse primers for TCR Jbeta segments was used. The immuneACCESS repertoire file appears here via TCRdb, limited to in-frame rearrangements. These files lack a portion of the clones; in checked studies, under half of the deficit traces to unresolved V genes, and the cause of the others is not known. This sample has some 200,000 clones in its table, and 60% to 85% of those were observed once. About 3.1% of the sample lies in the top ten. Input material: PBMCs. These receptors originate from a female donor in good health and CMV-seronegative.

The rearrangement links TRBV2 to TRBJ1-2; D gene ambiguous. The germline V gene encodes CDR1 SNHLY and CDR2 FYNNEI. This CDR3 is built from 14 residues. Trimming pared 6 bases from V and 2 bases from J, leaving 13 bases between. CDR3 sequence reads: CASRTQAGNYGYTF. As DNA, the CDR3 is TGTGCCAGCAGGACTCAGGCGGGGAACTATGGCTACACCTTC.

This chain joins TRBV10-3 and TRBJ2-2, with 10 bases fitting TRBD2. This CDR3 is 16 amino acids long. V lost 6 bases and J lost 5; bases outside the gene matches: 9. CDR1 is ENHRY, CDR2 SYGVKD, per germline. CDR3 DNA sequence: TGTGCCATCAGGGAATTAGCGGGGGGCCGGACCGGGGAGCTGTTTTTT. It yields the protein CAIRELAGGRTGELFF.

This chain connects TRBV18 to TRBJ2-7; no clear D. This CDR3 region has 12 residues. Germline V gene lookup returns CDR1 KGHSH and CDR2 LQKENI. Trimming removed 8 bases at V and 1 base at J, with 9 bases between. The CDR3 sequence is CASRGFSYEQYF. CDR3 bases: TGTGCCAGCCGCGGCTTTTCCTACGAGCAGTACTTC.

This chain joins TRBV5-8 and TRBJ1-3; 10 nucleotides agree with TRBD1. From germline, CDR1 is SGHTS and CDR2 YDEGEE. CDR3 size: 16 residues. Trimming took 5 bases from V and 0 from J; bases not matched to a gene: 5. CDR3 bases: TGTGCCAGCAGACACCGGACAGGGGGCTCTGGAAACACCATATATTTT. This translates into CASRHRTGGSGNTIYF.

The genes are TRBV5-1 and TRBJ2-5; 9 bases map to TRBD2. J lost 3 bases, V lost 0 bases, and 6 bases had no gene match. The CDR3 extends over 16 amino acids. Germline V gene lookup returns CDR1 SGHRS and CDR2 YFSETQ. CDR3 in amino acids: CASSLVGGGAEETQYF. The CDR3, as DNA: TGCGCCAGCAGCTTGGTTGGCGGGGGGGCCGAAGAGACCCAGTACTTC.

The gene calls are TRBV11-2 and TRBJ2-7; TRBD1 matches at 8 bases. The junction had 8 bases not matched to a gene; V was cut back by 4 bases and J by 0 bases. The CDR3 spans 16 residues. Germline V lookup: CDR1 SGHAT, CDR2 FQNNGV. The CDR3 is CASSWSRTGNSYEQYF. The DNA of the CDR3 is TGTGCCAGCAGCTGGAGCCGGACAGGGAACTCCTACGAGCAGTACTTC.

This chain links TRBV4-3 with TRBJ2-1, with D perhaps matching TRBD2 (6 bases). The CDR3 spans 15 residues. Germline values: CDR1 LGHNA, CDR2 YSLEER. Trimming took 4 bases from V and 7 from J, leaving 17 bases between them. CDR3 protein: CASSPRDSHNNEQFF. The CDR3 DNA sequence: TGCGCCAGCAGCCCCCGGGACTCCCATAATAATGAGCAGTTCTTC.

V is TRBV19 and J is TRBJ1-1; 9 bases agree with TRBD1. Trimming removed 6 bases from V and 2 bases from J; junction bases left unmatched: 4. The germline V gene has CDR1 LNHDA and CDR2 SQIVND (reference sequence). The CDR3 is made up of 14 amino acids. CDR3: CASRGQGRNTEAFF. The DNA for the CDR3 is TGTGCCAGTAGGGGACAGGGCAGAAACACTGAAGCTTTCTTT.

This clone was picked up a small number of times. V gene TRBV6-1 combines with J gene TRBJ2-1; 12 positions agree with TRBD2. Germline CDR1 and CDR2: MNHNS and SASEGT. V dropped 0 bases and J dropped 12; count of bases not matched to a gene: 9. The CDR3 length is 16 residues. The chain's CDR3 is CASSEASLAGGLGQFF. CDR3 DNA sequence: TGTGCCAGCAGTGAAGCTTCGCTAGCGGGGGGGCTGGGGCAGTTCTTC.

J is TRBJ2-7 and V is TRBV30, with a weak D call TRBD2 (5 bases). The length of the CDR3 is 13 residues. CDR1 and CDR2 (germline): GTSNPN, SVGIG (reference sequence). Trimming left V 2 bases short and J 1 base short, with 9 bases between. The CDR3 is CAWSRGLSYEQYF. The CDR3 nucleotides read TGTGCCTGGAGTCGCGGGCTTTCCTACGAGCAGTACTTC. The full variable domain, rest sourced from reference TRBV30 and TRBJ2-7, is SQTIHQWPATLVQPVGSPLSLECTVEGTSNPNLYWYRQAAGRGLQLLFYSVGIGQISSEVPQNLSASRPQDRQFILSSKKLLLSDSGFYLCAWSRGLSYEQYFGPGTRLTVT.

This chain joins TRBV28 and TRBJ1-1, with D unclear. V lost 5 bases to trimming and J lost 0 bases, with 13 bases between them. Germline V lookup: CDR1 MDHEN, CDR2 SYDVKM. The CDR3 covers 15 residues. CDR3 in DNA: TGTGCCAGCAGTCCCCTGAGGCAGATGAACACTGAAGCTTTCTTT. Amino acids: CASSPLRQMNTEAFF.

The rearrangement uses TRBV28 and TRBJ1-2; D unresolved. Trimming pared 2 bases from V and 8 bases from J, leaving 15 bases between. Germline V gene lookup returns CDR1 MDHEN and CDR2 SYDVKM. This CDR3 is built from 14 residues. CDR3 coding DNA: TGTGCCAGCAGTTTAATCCGGACCGCGGGGGGCTACACCTTC. This encodes CASSLIRTAGGYTF.

This chain joins TRBV27 and TRBJ2-3; D is possibly TRBD2 (7 bases). Germline values: CDR1 MNHEY, CDR2 SMNVEV (reference sequence). The CDR3 length is 18 residues. Trimming cost V 7 bases and J 0 bases, with 23 bases left between them. The CDR3 bases are TGTGCCAGCACCACTTGGGGGGCGGGAGTCCTTAGCACAGATACGCAGTATTTT. Translating it yields CASTTWGAGVLSTDTQYF.

Turning to this clone: Other DNA sequences of this sample code for an identical CDR3. The chain joins TRBV7-3 to TRBJ1-2; 8 positions match TRBD1. The CDR3 spans 13 residues. With V trimmed by 5 bases and J by 5 bases, 4 bases remained unmatched. Per the germline V gene, CDR1 is SGHTA and CDR2 is FQGTGA. The CDR3 reads CASSLTGAYGYTF. The CDR3 DNA reads as TGTGCCAGCAGCCTGACAGGGGCGTATGGCTACACCTTC.